The 25 T cell receptor beta chains below all came from one sample that was sequenced in a study of blood T cell repertoires in COVID-19. Measured with immunoSEQ multiplex PCR; TCRdb has only the in-frame clones, and not every one. The table lists under 200,000 clones, 60% to 85% of them singletons, with about 7.8% in the top ten. The source material was peripheral blood. These receptor sequences come from a woman aged 55-69 years with COVID-19, enrolled during active disease.

The chain has TRBV29-1 and TRBJ2-7; the D is unclear. V gave up 5 bases and J gave up 5 bases, with 13 bases separating them. The CDR3 extends over 12 amino acids. CDR1 is SQVTM and CDR2 is ANQGSEA in the germline V gene. The CDR3 spells CSVRSGQDEQYF. In DNA form, the CDR3 reads TGCAGCGTTAGGTCAGGCCAGGACGAGCAGTACTTC.

The chain couples TRBV27 to TRBJ2-3, with TRBD2 identical over 16 bases. The CDR3 is made up of 18 amino acids. The V segment lost 2 bases and the J segment 4 bases; nucleotides outside the gene matches: 6. Germline V gives CDR1 MNHEY, CDR2 SMNVEV (reference sequence). The CDR3 region has the DNA TGTGCCAGCAGTTTAGAGGGACTAGCGGGGGGGCTAGCAGATACGCAGTATTTT. This codes for CASSLEGLAGGLADTQYF.

This sequence joins TRBV27 and TRBJ2-4; 9 nucleotides agree with TRBD2. The CDR3 consists of 16 residues. The germline V gene encodes CDR1 MNHEY and CDR2 SMNVEV (reference sequence). V dropped 3 bases and J dropped 1; count of bases not matched to a gene: 4. This CDR3 is CASSFSGRAAKNIQYF. DNA of the CDR3: TGTGCCAGCAGTTTTAGCGGGAGAGCCGCCAAAAACATTCAGTACTTC.

The chain couples TRBV7-9 to TRBJ2-7; D ambiguous. The CDR3 has 11 residues. The germline CDR1 and CDR2 sequences are SEHNR and FQNEAQ (reference sequence). V gave up 5 bases and J gave up 1 base, with 3 bases separating them. The CDR3 loop is CASSRSYEQYF. CDR3 coding DNA: TGTGCCAGCAGCCGTTCCTACGAGCAGTACTTC. Full variable domain (remainder filled in from reference TRBV7-9 and TRBJ2-7): DTGVSQNPRHKITKRGQNVTFRCDPISEHNRLYWYRQTLGQGPEFLTYFQNEAQLEKSRLLSDRFSAERPKGSFSTLEIQRTEQGDSAMYLCASSRSYEQYFGPGTRLTVT.

The chain uses TRBV7-9 and TRBJ1-1; unclear D gene. There are 15 residues in the CDR3. Germline CDR1 SEHNR, CDR2 FQNEAQ (reference sequence). V dropped 1 base and J dropped 0 bases, with 9 bases sitting between them. The CDR3 DNA sequence: TGTGCCAGCAGCTTAGGGGCAGCTCTGAACACTGAAGCTTTCTTT. Amino acid sequence: CASSLGAALNTEAFF.

The chain recombines TRBV6-6 with TRBJ2-6, with a possible D match to TRBD2 (5 bases). The CDR3 extends over 15 amino acids. V shed 2 bases and J shed 4 bases, with 9 bases lying between them. Germline V lookup: CDR1 MNHNY, CDR2 SVGAGI (reference sequence). CDR3 in DNA: TGTGCCAGCAGTTACAGGCAGCGGGGGGCCAACGTCCTGACTTTC. Translating gives CASSYRQRGANVLTF.

The genes are TRBV6-1 and TRBJ1-6; the D is unclear. With 2 bases removed from V and 11 bases from J, the gap between germline ends came to 10 bases. The CDR3 has 13 residues. The V gene's germline CDR1 is MNHNS and CDR2 SASEGT. The CDR3 nucleotides are TGTGCCAGCAGTGAATCGGAGGGTCCACCCCTCCACTTT. Protein product: CASSESEGPPLHF.

For the CDR3, the DNA is TGTGCCAGCAGTTTACAGGGGGTAGGCTACACCTTC. This translates into CASSLQGVGYTF. The chain joins TRBV28 to TRBJ1-2; 7 nucleotides line up with TRBD1. The V segment lost 2 bases and the J segment 8 bases; nucleotides outside the gene matches: 2. CDR3 size: 12 residues. CDR1 and CDR2 (germline): MDHEN, SYDVKM.

This clone was seen a few times. The chain uses TRBV19 and TRBJ1-1; TRBD1 might be the D (6 bases). The germline CDR1 and CDR2 sequences are LNHDA and SQIVND (reference sequence). The V end was cut by 5 bases, the J end by 6 bases, with 10 bases between. The CDR3 loop spans 12 amino acids. The CDR3 nucleotides read TGTGCCAGTAGTCTCGAGGGGGCTGAAGCTTTCTTT. It codes for CASSLEGAEAFF.

Remarks on this clone: Within the sample, other DNA sequences also encode this same CDR3. J is TRBJ2-5 and V is TRBV6-5, with TRBD1 identical over 7 bases. With V trimmed by 5 bases and J by 2 bases, 2 bases remained unmatched. The CDR3 has 13 amino acids. Germline CDR1 is MNHEY and CDR2 is SVGAGI. CDR3 bases: TGTGCCAGCAGTCGGGACAGACAAGAGACCCAGTACTTC. Amino acid sequence: CASSRDRQETQYF.

CDR3: CASSLPGPLGANVLTF. DNA of the CDR3: TGTGCCAGCAGCTTGCCTGGGCCCCTTGGGGCCAACGTCCTGACTTTC. The genes are TRBV5-4 and TRBJ2-6; unclear D gene. The CDR3 has 16 amino acids. Trimming cost V 1 base and J 3 bases, with 11 bases left between them. Per the germline V gene, CDR1 is SGHNT and CDR2 is YYREEE (reference sequence). The variable domain in full, completed from reference TRBV5-4 and TRBJ2-6, reads ETGVTQSPTHLIKTRGQQVTLRCSSQSGHNTVSWYQQALGQGPQFIFQYYREEENGRGNFPPRFSGLQFPNYSSELNVNALELDDSALYLCASSLPGPLGANVLTFGAGSRLTVL.

This rearrangement joins TRBV5-4 to TRBJ1-1, with a possible D match to TRBD1 (5 bases). The V and J ends lost 2 bases and 9 bases respectively, with 14 bases between them. CDR1 is SGHNT and CDR2 is YYREEE in the germline V gene (reference sequence). The CDR3 is 13 residues long. CDR3 loop: CASSFPGRGKAFF. DNA for the CDR3: TGTGCCAGCAGCTTTCCTGGAAGGGGCAAAGCTTTCTTT.

The rearrangement uses TRBV7-8 and TRBJ2-5; 8 bases fit TRBD2. Germline assignment: CDR1 SGHVS and CDR2 FQNEAQ. The CDR3 is 18 residues long. The V and J ends lost 5 bases and 5 bases, in that order; junction bases with no gene match: 19. This CDR3 is CASSQLKRKREIGETQYF. The CDR3 coding sequence is TGTGCCAGCAGCCAACTGAAAAGGAAGCGGGAGATTGGGGAGACCCAGTACTTC. Variable domain in full (rest from reference TRBV7-8 and TRBJ2-5): GAGVSQSPRYKVAKRGQDVALRCDPISGHVSLFWYQQALGQGPEFLTYFQNEAQLDKSGLPSDRFFAERPEGSVSTLKIQRTQQEDSAVYLCASSQLKRKREIGETQYFGPGTRLLVL.

The chain couples TRBV7-2 to TRBJ2-7; D possibly corresponds to TRBD2 (6 bases). This CDR3 is built from 15 residues. The V gene lost 1 base and the J gene lost 2 bases, with 12 bases spanning the gap. Germline values: CDR1 SGHTA, CDR2 FQGNSA. DNA of the CDR3: TGTGCCAGCAGCTTAGGAGCGGGTCTAGCCTACGAGCAGTACTTC. It codes for CASSLGAGLAYEQYF.

A single count supports this clone. The chain joins TRBV19 to TRBJ2-6; no definite D call. Trimming left V 1 base short and J 1 base short, with 17 bases between. The CDR3 has 19 amino acids. Germline V gene sequence: CDR1 LNHDA, CDR2 SQIVND (reference sequence). The CDR3 protein is CASSIVWHSVGSGANVLTF. For the CDR3, the DNA is TGTGCCAGTAGTATAGTTTGGCACAGTGTCGGATCTGGGGCCAACGTCCTGACTTTC.

J is TRBJ2-6 and V is TRBV6-6; D perhaps matches TRBD2 (5 bases). The V and J ends lost 5 bases and 0 bases respectively, with 20 bases between them. Germline V gene lookup returns CDR1 MNHNY and CDR2 SVGAGI (reference sequence). The CDR3 extends over 19 amino acids. The chain's CDR3 is CASSQRAAGAPSGANVLTF. In DNA form, the CDR3 reads TGTGCCAGCAGTCAGCGAGCGGCGGGCGCCCCCTCTGGGGCCAACGTCCTGACTTTC.

CDR3 in amino acids: CASSLRGAGYGYTF. In DNA form, the CDR3 reads TGTGCCAGCAGTTTGCGGGGCGCGGGCTATGGCTACACCTTC. This chain uses TRBV27 with TRBJ1-2; perhaps TRBD1 as D (5 bases). CDR1 and CDR2 from the germline V gene are MNHEY and SMNVEV (reference sequence). Trimming pared 3 bases from V and 4 bases from J, leaving 12 bases between. The CDR3 runs to 14 residues.

The V gene is TRBV5-1, the J gene TRBJ2-3; 9 nucleotides agree with TRBD2. CDR3 length: 15 amino acids. V lost 0 bases and J lost 3; bases outside the gene matches: 2. The germline V gene has CDR1 SGHRS and CDR2 YFSETQ. The CDR3: CASSLVSGSTDTQYF. As DNA, the CDR3 is TGCGCCAGCAGCTTGGTTAGCGGGAGTACAGATACGCAGTATTTT.

The rearrangement uses TRBV28 and TRBJ1-5, with 7 bases identical to TRBD1. Germline CDR1 and CDR2: MDHEN and SYDVKM. The V segment lost 2 bases and the J segment 0 bases; nucleotides outside the gene matches: 7. There are 17 residues in the CDR3. The CDR3 DNA reads TGTGCCAGCAGTTTAGGTGGGACAGCATATAGCAATCAGCCCCAGCATTTT. Translation gives CASSLGGTAYSNQPQHF.

The gene calls are TRBV28 and TRBJ1-2; D remains unclear. Germline V CDR1 and CDR2: MDHEN, SYDVKM. Trimming left V 1 base short and J 6 bases short, with 12 bases between. There are 14 residues in the CDR3. The CDR3 protein is CASSLSAGGNGYTF. The DNA for the CDR3 is TGTGCCAGCAGTTTATCGGCCGGAGGGAATGGCTACACCTTC.

The chain joins TRBV14 to TRBJ1-2; D is unclear. CDR1 SGHDN and CDR2 FVKESK come from the germline V gene. Trimming took 4 bases from V and 4 from J, leaving 10 bases between them. The CDR3 loop spans 13 amino acids. The CDR3 reads CASSLAVGYGYTF. The CDR3 bases are TGTGCCAGCAGCCTAGCGGTTGGCTATGGCTACACCTTC.

V usage is TRBV27 and J usage is TRBJ1-5; TRBD1 might be the D (5 bases). CDR1 MNHEY and CDR2 SMNVEV come from the germline V gene (reference sequence). This CDR3 is built from 15 residues. The ends were cut back, 5 bases at V and 0 bases at J, with 11 bases in the middle. The chain's CDR3 is CASSPGLNSNQPQHF. CDR3 DNA: TGTGCCAGCAGTCCGGGACTCAATAGCAATCAGCCCCAGCATTTT.

The J gene is TRBJ1-5, the V gene TRBV6-2 or TRBV6-3; tentatively, D is TRBD1 (6 bases). The germline V and J ends were trimmed by 0 bases and 0 bases, with 12 bases remaining between them. The CDR3 loop spans 17 amino acids. Germline CDR1 reads MNHEY; CDR2 reads SVGEGT. The CDR3 nucleotides read TGTGCCAGCAGTTACTCACTAGGACAGAATAGCAATCAGCCCCAGCATTTT. It is translated as CASSYSLGQNSNQPQHF.

The chain has TRBV7-2 and TRBJ2-1; TRBD1 agrees at 8 bases. Germline assignment: CDR1 SGHTA and CDR2 FQGNSA. Germline trimming cut 4 bases from V and 6 bases from J; bases unmatched to any gene: 14. The CDR3 loop spans 17 amino acids. CDR3 nucleotide sequence: TGTGCCAGCAGCTCCGCGATACCGGGACAGGCTCGCAATGAGCAGTTCTTC. Translated, it gives CASSSAIPGQARNEQFF.

The chain combines TRBV30 with TRBJ1-2; 7 bases line up with TRBD1. This CDR3 region has 12 residues. With V trimmed by 1 base and J by 6 bases, 2 bases remained unmatched. Germline V lookup: CDR1 GTSNPN, CDR2 SVGIG (reference sequence). Here the CDR3 reads CAWSGGQDGYTF. CDR3 coding DNA: TGTGCCTGGAGTGGCGGACAGGATGGCTACACCTTC.